This T cell receptor (beta chain) came from a study of T-cell reconstitution after alpha-beta-depleted transplantation in children. Preparation of the TCRbeta library involved a method that used unique molecular identifiers. TCRdb itself ran the PCR reads through MiXCR, one entry per CDR3 protein. The table lists around 270,000 distinct CDR3 sequences, around a tenth of them singletons. Germline V CDR1 and CDR2: SQVTM, ANQGSEA. The CDR3 runs 15 residues. J lost 10 bases, V lost 3 bases, and 13 bases had no gene match. There are many counts of this clonotype. This receptor was taken from a boy younger than two with acute myeloid leukemia, due to receive a stem cell transplant. This specimen was PBMCs, taken before TCRalphabeta/CD19-depleted stem cell transplant. This sequence joins TRBV29-1 and TRBJ2-1; 9 bases fit TRBD2. The CDR3 DNA sequence: TGCAGCGTTGACGGCGGGAGGGCGCGGGCAAAGGAGCAGTTCTTC. This sequence encodes CSVDGGRARAKEQFF.